The 24 T cell receptor beta chains below all came from one sample that was sequenced in a study of regulatory T cells in long-lasting Graves disease. Arm-PCR of CDR3 regions and iRepertoire HTBI primers were the basis on which TCR beta libraries were built. TCRdb reanalysed the multiplex PCR reads using MiXCR and keeps one entry per CDR3 protein. The sample has 680,000 or so distinct CDR3 sequences, about 16% seen once. Time point given: newly diagnosed GD, antithyroid drugs for less than 3 months. The TCR library was prepared using RNA isolated from PBMCs. The data also belong to a second study, concerning T cells in Graves' hyperthyroidism and ophthalmopathy.

The source was peripheral blood mononuclear cells (PBMCs), collected at new diagnosis, from a patient treated with antithyroid drugs. The receptors here all came from a woman in her 30s with Graves disease.

This clonotype was detected a few times. The gene calls are TRBV6-2 or TRBV6-3 and TRBJ1-5, with D tentatively TRBD1 (5 bases). The CDR3 is 20 amino acids. In germline, CDR1 is MNHEY, CDR2 SVGEGT. Trimming took off 6 bases at V and 0 bases at J, with 27 bases between the two ends. This chain's CDR3 is CASSRSPKGTAGYSNQPQHF. CDR3 sequence (DNA): TGTGCCAGCAGCCGTAGCCCTAAAGGGACGGCAGGTTATAGCAATCAGCCCCAGCATTTT.

J is TRBJ2-1 and V is TRBV9, with D unresolved. Trimming cost V 7 bases and J 6 bases, with 14 bases left between them. This CDR3 has 13 residues. Looked up from germline, CDR1 is SGDLS and CDR2 is YYNGEE. CDR3 in DNA: TGTGCCAGCCGGAGTCCGGGTTCCAATGAGCAGTTCTTC. It translates to CASRSPGSNEQFF.

At least ten counts were recorded for this clonotype. The V call is TRBV30, the J call TRBJ1-1; D not certain. This CDR3 is built from 11 residues. Germline values: CDR1 GTSNPN, CDR2 SVGIG (reference sequence). V shed 5 bases and J shed 4 bases, with 8 bases lying between them. This chain's CDR3 is CAWEEFTEAFF. CDR3 coding DNA: TGTGCCTGGGAGGAGTTCACTGAAGCTTTCTTT. Looking up the rest from reference TRBV30 and TRBJ1-1 gives the full variable domain: SQTIHQWPATLVQPVGSPLSLECTVEGTSNPNLYWYRQAAGRGLQLLFYSVGIGQISSEVPQNLSASRPQDRQFILSSKKLLLSDSGFYLCAWEEFTEAFFGQGTRLTVV.

At least ten counts were recorded for this clonotype. This chain links TRBV7-9 with TRBJ2-2; 7 bases match TRBD1. Trimming at V came to 5 bases and at J to 7 bases, leaving 7 bases not matched to a gene. CDR1 SEHNR and CDR2 FQNEAQ come from the germline V gene (reference sequence). The length of the CDR3 is 14 residues. The DNA for the CDR3 is TGTGCCAGCAGCCCCGACAGGGCCATCGGGGAGCTGTTTTTT. Protein: CASSPDRAIGELFF.

In its sample, this clonotype was seen many times. V usage is TRBV7-2 and J usage is TRBJ2-1, with D maybe TRBD2 (7 bases). This CDR3 has 19 residues. V lost 5 bases, J lost 2 bases, and 25 bases lay in between. The V gene's germline CDR1 is SGHTA and CDR2 FQGNSA. CDR3: CASSPAGVSLAATYNEQFF. DNA of the CDR3: TGTGCCAGCAGCCCTGCAGGGGTCAGCCTAGCGGCGACCTACAATGAGCAGTTCTTC.

The rearrangement uses TRBV6-2 or TRBV6-3 and TRBJ2-5; 14 positions agree with TRBD2. Germline CDR1 and CDR2: MNHEY and SVGEGT. This CDR3 spans 19 amino acids. Losses at the gene ends were 5 bases for V and 4 bases for J; bases not matched to a gene: 15. CDR3: CASSEDFGTSGSRGETQYF. CDR3 DNA sequence: TGTGCCAGCAGTGAAGATTTTGGGACTAGCGGGAGTAGAGGAGAGACCCAGTACTTC.

The rearrangement uses TRBV27 and TRBJ1-2; D unresolved. The CDR3 consists of 14 residues. V lost 2 bases, J lost 5 bases, and 12 bases lay in between. Germline V CDR1 and CDR2: MNHEY, SMNVEV (reference sequence). The CDR3 DNA reads as TGTGCCAGCAGTTTAAGTCACAGATCTTATGGCTACACCTTC. Encoded protein: CASSLSHRSYGYTF.

The rearrangement joins TRBV3-1 to TRBJ2-3; D is undetermined. The J call may be faulty, since TRBJ2-1 better matches the DNA end. Germline lookup yields CDR1 LGHDT and CDR2 YNNKEL (reference sequence). CDR3 length: 12 amino acids. Here the CDR3 reads CASSQLGGEQFF. Written as DNA, the CDR3 is TGTGCCAGCAGCCAGTTAGGCGGTGAGCAGTTCTTC.

V usage is TRBV4-2 and J usage is TRBJ1-1; D perhaps matches TRBD1 (5 bases). Germline V gene data show CDR1 as LGHNA and CDR2 as YNFKEQ. The V and J ends lost 1 base and 0 bases respectively, with 12 bases between them. The CDR3 is 16 amino acids. CDR3 amino acids: CASSQAAGSMNTEAFF. The CDR3 DNA is TGTGCCAGCAGCCAAGCTGCAGGGTCCATGAACACTGAAGCTTTCTTT.

J is TRBJ2-5 and V is TRBV11-2, with 7 positions matching TRBD2. CDR1 is SGHAT, CDR2 FQNNGV, per germline. This CDR3 comprises 13 residues. The V and J ends lost 4 bases and 10 bases, in that order; junction bases with no gene match: 9. In DNA, the CDR3 is TGTGCCAGCAGCTCCACCACCAGCGGGGACCAGTACTTC. It encodes CASSSTTSGDQYF.

The chain uses TRBV19 and TRBJ2-3; 7 bases map to TRBD1. V gave up 2 bases and J gave up 3 bases; unmatched junction bases: 8. The germline gives CDR1 LNHDA, CDR2 SQIVND (reference sequence). The CDR3 contains 16 residues. The CDR3 DNA reads as TGTGCCAGTAGTATAATTACCGGGACAGAAACAGATACGCAGTATTTT. Translation gives CASSIITGTETDTQYF.

This clonotype appeared a few times. A much larger clone lies a single base off, so this may be a read error. The chain employs TRBV30 and TRBJ1-1; D is ambiguous. Germline V gene data show CDR1 as GTSNPN and CDR2 as SVGIG (reference sequence). Trimming left V 0 bases short and J 0 bases short, with 5 bases between. CDR3 length: 13 amino acids. CDR3 in DNA: TGTGCCTGGAGTGTGCAGCTGAACACTGAAGCTTTCTTT. This encodes CAWSVQLNTEAFF.

This clonotype came up many times. This chain uses TRBV7-9 with TRBJ1-1, with a possible D match to TRBD1 (5 bases). The CDR3 has 13 amino acids. Between the trimmed V and J ends, which lost 10 bases and 1 base, there was a span of 13 bases. Germline-derived CDR1 and CDR2 are SEHNR and FQNEAQ (reference sequence). The DNA of the CDR3 is TGTGCCACCCTCCTCGGGGCGAACACTGAAGCTTTCTTT. It yields the protein CATLLGANTEAFF. Full variable domain (missing parts from reference TRBV7-9 and TRBJ1-1): DTGVSQNPRHKITKRGQNVTFRCDPISEHNRLYWYRQTLGQGPEFLTYFQNEAQLEKSRLLSDRFSAERPKGSFSTLEIQRTEQGDSAMYLCATLLGANTEAFFGQGTRLTVV.

This chain joins TRBV7-2 and TRBJ1-1, with D uncertain. The CDR3 totals 15 residues. Per the germline V gene, CDR1 is SGHTA and CDR2 is FQGNSA. Trimming cost V 0 bases and J 4 bases, with 12 bases left between them. The CDR3 spells CASSLAMGTGTEAFF. In DNA, the CDR3 is TGTGCCAGCAGCTTAGCCATGGGAACCGGCACTGAAGCTTTCTTT.

This clonotype showed up many times. The chain recombines TRBV20-1 with TRBJ2-7; 7 positions match TRBD1. V dropped 5 bases and J dropped 4; count of bases not matched to a gene: 11. Germline-derived CDR1 and CDR2 are DFQATT and SNEGSKA (reference sequence). CDR3 length: 14 residues. The CDR3 DNA reads as TGCAGTGCTCCGGACCCGACAGGGATGTACGAGCAGTACTTC. Translation gives CSAPDPTGMYEQYF.

In this sample, this clonotype turned up a few times. V gene TRBV11-1 combines with J gene TRBJ2-7; 12 bases agree with TRBD2. Trimming at V came to 1 base and at J to 4 bases, leaving 5 bases not matched to a gene. Germline values: CDR1 SGHAT, CDR2 FQDESV (reference sequence). The CDR3 has 16 residues. CDR3 DNA: TGTGCCAGCAGCTTAGAGACTAGCGGGAGTTCTTACGAGCAGTACTTC. Its protein is CASSLETSGSSYEQYF.

This clonotype was seen more than once but under ten times. The CDR3 does not end in the conserved phenylalanine or tryptophan, so this is likely a read error. DNA of the CDR3: TGCAGCGTTCCGAGCGGACCCTATAGCGGGAGGGCCGAGGGGACCCAGTACTCC. This encodes CSVPSGPYSGRAEGTQYS. The chain carries TRBV29-1 and TRBJ2-5, with 11 bases that match TRBD2. This CDR3 comprises 18 residues. Germline V gene data show CDR1 as SQVTM and CDR2 as ANQGSEA. After removal of 5 bases from V and 7 bases from J, the junction contained 21 bases not matched to a gene.

This clonotype was counted many times. The chain has TRBV7-8 and TRBJ1-1; perhaps TRBD1 as D (5 bases). Germline assignment: CDR1 SGHVS and CDR2 FQNEAQ. The V gene lost 5 bases and the J gene lost 1 base, with 11 bases spanning the gap. The CDR3 extends over 14 amino acids. This CDR3 reads CASSEAGANTEAFF. In nucleotides, the CDR3 is TGTGCCAGCAGCGAAGCCGGGGCGAACACTGAAGCTTTCTTT.

Regarding this clonotype: The likely explanation is a read error, given a far larger clone one base away. This chain links TRBV28 with TRBJ2-1, with 7 bases lining up with TRBD2. The CDR3 sequence is 14 residues long. Germline CDR1 reads MDHEN; CDR2 reads SYDVKM. V trimming: 10 bases; J trimming: 8 bases; junction bases outside the gene matches: 14. The CDR3 nucleotides read TGTGCCACCAGCGACCGGGAGGTTCTCGATGAGCAGTTCTTC. This translates into CATSDREVLDEQFF. Based on the CDR3 plus reference TRBV28 and TRBJ2-1, the full variable domain is DVKVTQSSRYLVKRTGEKVFLECVQDMDHENMFWYRQDPGLGLRLIYFSYDVKMKEKGDIPEGYSVSREKKERFSLILESASTNQTSMYLCATSDREVLDEQFFGPGTRLTVL.

This clonotype was detected ten times or more. Written as DNA, the CDR3 is TGTGCCAGCAGCTTGGAAGCCCTACTGAACACTGAAGCTTTCTTT. It encodes CASSLEALLNTEAFF. The V gene is TRBV7-9, the J gene TRBJ1-1; D is unresolved. The CDR3 contains 15 residues. The germline gives CDR1 SEHNR, CDR2 FQNEAQ (reference sequence). Trimming shortened V by 3 bases and J by 0 bases, and 11 bases separated the two germline ends.

Ten or more counts support this clonotype. The V call is TRBV7-2, the J call TRBJ2-1; 7 nucleotides align to TRBD2. V shed 2 bases and J 5 bases; nucleotides not matched to a gene: 6. CDR1 is SGHTA and CDR2 is FQGNSA in the germline V gene. The CDR3 has 15 amino acids. CDR3 coding DNA: TGTGCCAGCAGCTTATGGGCCGGGAGGAACAATGAGCAGTTCTTC. It codes for CASSLWAGRNNEQFF. Supplemented by reference TRBV7-2 and TRBJ2-1, the full variable domain reads GAGVSQSPSNKVTEKGKDVELRCDPISGHTALYWYRQSLGQGLEFLIYFQGNSAPDKSGLPSDRFSAERTGGSVSTLTIQRTQQEDSAVYLCASSLWAGRNNEQFFGPGTRLTVL.

This clonotype was detected a few times. The J gene is TRBJ2-7, the V gene TRBV27; the match to TRBD1 covers 8 bases. V shed 5 bases, J shed 2 bases, and the junction held 8 bases outside the gene matches. The CDR3 has 15 amino acids. Looked up from germline, CDR1 is MNHEY and CDR2 is SMNVEV (reference sequence). In DNA, the CDR3 is TGTGCCAGCAGTCGCTCGGGACAGGAAACCTACGAGCAGTACTTC. Protein product: CASSRSGQETYEQYF.

The sample holds many counts of this clonotype. J is TRBJ1-4 and V is TRBV12-3 or TRBV12-4; a possible D gene is TRBD1 (5 bases). This CDR3 has 16 residues. Trimming cost V 6 bases and J 7 bases, with 21 bases left between them. CDR3 nucleotides: TGTGCCAGCAGCCCCACCGGCCGTGATGGGGGTGAAAAACTGTTTTTT. It yields the protein CASSPTGRDGGEKLFF.

This clonotype was seen at least ten times. This chain joins TRBV7-2 and TRBJ2-5; D is uncertain. V lost 0 bases to trimming and J lost 5 bases, with 13 bases between them. Germline values: CDR1 SGHTA, CDR2 FQGNSA. The CDR3 is 15 amino acids. CDR3 amino acids: CASSLAPTDSETQYF. CDR3 coding DNA: TGTGCCAGCAGCTTAGCTCCTACAGATTCGGAGACCCAGTACTTC.